The next 4 T cell receptor beta chains were all read from a single sample in a study of T cell repertoires in cytomegalovirus infection. TCRdb re-analysed the reads in MiXCR, keeping a single row per CDR3 protein. This table holds tens of thousands of distinct CDR3 sequences, about 45% found once. No antigen is known for these receptors. The sequencing here drew on CD8+ T cells from cultured PBMCs, taken from culture after CMV antigen stimulation. These TCRs come from a human donor in good health (CMV status not recorded). Some clones in this sample may be carry-over from other donors' samples.

This chain joins TRBV4-1 and TRBJ1-4; 9 bases agree with TRBD1. Per germline, CDR1 MGHRA and CDR2 YSYEKL. CDR3 length: 17 residues. The V segment lost 0 bases and the J segment 7 bases; nucleotides outside the gene matches: 9. CDR3 DNA sequence: TGCGCCAGCAGCCAAGAAGGGACAGGGTTCGGCGGTGAAAAACTGTTTTTT. Protein: CASSQEGTGFGGEKLFF.

This chain joins TRBV7-3 and TRBJ2-2; D remains unclear. The germline V gene encodes CDR1 SGHTA and CDR2 FQGTGA. CDR3 length: 13 residues. The V end was cut by 5 bases, the J end by 3 bases, with 7 bases between. The CDR3 DNA reads TGTGCCAGCAGCCGAGAGGACACCGGGGAGCTGTTTTTT. Its protein product is CASSREDTGELFF.

The rearrangement uses TRBV27 and TRBJ2-7; D remains ambiguous. Looked up from germline, CDR1 is MNHEY and CDR2 is SMNVEV (reference sequence). The ends were cut back, 4 bases at V and 5 bases at J, with 15 bases in the middle. There are 14 residues in the CDR3. This CDR3 reads CASSYLGQSDEQYF. The CDR3 coding sequence is TGTGCCAGCAGTTACCTAGGGCAATCCGACGAGCAGTACTTC.

The V call is TRBV6-5, the J call TRBJ2-7, with 7 positions matching TRBD2. CDR1 and CDR2 (germline): MNHEY, SVGAGI. V was pared by 3 bases and J by 4 bases, with 6 bases of the junction left unmatched. The CDR3 consists of 14 residues. The CDR3 region has the DNA TGTGCCAGCAGTTATGCGGGAGTCAATTACGAGCAGTACTTC. This sequence encodes CASSYAGVNYEQYF.